Below, one TCR beta chain is given with its context. This sample was included in a study of blood T cell repertoires in COVID-19. Study details: Donors in the United States, Italy and Spain gave samples during acute or convalescent COVID-19. Nucleic acid was either cDNA or gDNA, and it came from T cells, B-cell-depleted T cells, or PBMCs.

Trimming removed 0 bases at V and 7 bases at J, with 13 bases between. CDR1 SGHNT and CDR2 YYREEE come from the germline V gene (reference sequence). This CDR3 has 14 amino acids. In the original workflow: Nucleated cell counts were estimated from reference gene primer amplification. Some clones are missing from TCRdb's copy, which holds only in-frame ones; the method was immunoSEQ multiplex PCR. The V and J calls and clone size are taken from that table; D and trimming were inferred from the DNA. The sample holds approximately 280,000 clones, around 90% seen once. The genes are TRBV5-4 and TRBJ1-2, with D unclear. This receptor was identified in a man younger than 35 with active or convalescent COVID-19. The sample comprised peripheral blood. In DNA form, the CDR3 reads TGTGCCAGCAGCTTGGAGAGAGGGTTCGGTGGCTACACCTTC. It yields the protein CASSLERGFGGYTF.